Below are 4 T cell receptor beta chains sequenced from a single sample in a study of control samples from healthy donors and cancer patients. The data were produced by immunoSEQ multiplex PCR, yet TCRdb's version contains in-frame clones alone and is incomplete. Among approximately 110,000 clones listed, approximately 89% were seen once. Sequences were obtained from blood. The receptor set was obtained from a woman under 30 in good health.

CDR3 amino acids: CASSFRGARNLAKNIQYF. The CDR3 DNA reads TGTGCCAGCAGCTTTAGGGGGGCTAGGAACTTGGCCAAAAACATTCAGTACTTC. The chain combines TRBV7-6 with TRBJ2-4; the D call may be TRBD1 or TRBD2 (6 bases each). Germline loops: CDR1 SGHVS, CDR2 FNYEAQ. The CDR3 spans 18 residues. Trimming shortened V by 3 bases and J by 1 base, and 19 bases separated the two germline ends.

This clone occurred a few times. CDR3 amino acids: CASRHDRGRRKSTNEKLFF. The CDR3 nucleotides are TGTGCCAGCAGGCATGACAGGGGGCGAAGGAAATCAACTAATGAAAAACTGTTTTTT. The V gene is TRBV28, the J gene TRBJ1-4; TRBD1 matches 10 bases. The germline CDR1 and CDR2 sequences are MDHEN and SYDVKM. The CDR3 has 19 amino acids. After removal of 6 bases from V and 0 bases from J, the junction contained 13 bases not matched to a gene.

The rearrangement uses TRBV28 and TRBJ1-2; D unresolved. The CDR3 extends over 13 amino acids. Germline V gene sequence: CDR1 MDHEN, CDR2 SYDVKM. Trimming removed 2 bases at V and 6 bases at J, with 10 bases between. CDR3 region: CASSLLERHGYTF. The CDR3 DNA follows: TGTGCCAGCAGTTTACTAGAAAGACATGGCTACACCTTC.

The CDR3 reads CASSLGDIYYEQYF. For the CDR3, the DNA is TGTGCCAGCAGTTTAGGGGACATCTACTACGAGCAGTACTTC. The V gene is TRBV28, the J gene TRBJ2-7; weak D call: TRBD1 (6 bases). V was shortened by 2 bases and J by 3 bases, with 11 bases between the two germline ends. Germline loops: CDR1 MDHEN, CDR2 SYDVKM. The CDR3 spans 14 residues.